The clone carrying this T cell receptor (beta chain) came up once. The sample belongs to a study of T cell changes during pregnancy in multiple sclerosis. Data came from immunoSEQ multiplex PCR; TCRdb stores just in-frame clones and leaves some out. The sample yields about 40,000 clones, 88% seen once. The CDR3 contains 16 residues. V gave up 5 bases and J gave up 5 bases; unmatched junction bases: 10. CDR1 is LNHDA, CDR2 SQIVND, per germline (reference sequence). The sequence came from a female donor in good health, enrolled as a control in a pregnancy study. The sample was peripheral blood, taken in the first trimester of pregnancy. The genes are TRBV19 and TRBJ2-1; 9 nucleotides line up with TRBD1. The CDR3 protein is CASSSLGTGTNNEQFF. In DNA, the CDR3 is TGTGCCAGTAGTTCCCTCGGGACAGGGACGAACAATGAGCAGTTCTTC.